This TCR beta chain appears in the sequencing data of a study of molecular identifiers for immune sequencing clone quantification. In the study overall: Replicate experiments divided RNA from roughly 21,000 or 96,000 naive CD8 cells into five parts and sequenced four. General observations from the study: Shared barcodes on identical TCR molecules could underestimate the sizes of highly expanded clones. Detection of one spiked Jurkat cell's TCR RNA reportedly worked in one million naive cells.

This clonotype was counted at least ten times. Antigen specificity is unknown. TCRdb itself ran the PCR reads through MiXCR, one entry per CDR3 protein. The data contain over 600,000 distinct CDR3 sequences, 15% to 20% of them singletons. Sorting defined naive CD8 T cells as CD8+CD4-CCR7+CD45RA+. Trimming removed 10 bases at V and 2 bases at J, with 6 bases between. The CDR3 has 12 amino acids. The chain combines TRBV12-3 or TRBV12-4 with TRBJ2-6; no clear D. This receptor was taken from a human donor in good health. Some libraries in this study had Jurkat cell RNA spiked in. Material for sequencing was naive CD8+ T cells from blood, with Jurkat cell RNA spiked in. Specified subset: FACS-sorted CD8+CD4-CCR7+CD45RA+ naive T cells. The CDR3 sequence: CATVAGANVLTF. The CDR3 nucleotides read TGTGCCACCGTAGCTGGGGCCAACGTCCTGACTTTC.